This T cell receptor beta chain was identified in a study of blood T cell repertoires in COVID-19. Study information: Sites across the United States, Italy and Spain contributed samples from acute and convalescent COVID-19. T cells, B-cell-depleted T cells, or PBMCs supplied cDNA or gDNA.

In germline, CDR1 is SGDLS, CDR2 YYNGEE. Trimming stripped 0 bases from V and 0 bases from J, with 8 bases between. There are 15 residues in the CDR3. Under the authors' procedure: Amplification with reference gene primers provided the estimates of nucleated cell counts. Libraries were prepared by immunoSEQ multiplex PCR; TCRdb keeps only in-frame clonotypes and omits some of them. V, J and clone size are those of that table, while D and trimming were read from the DNA. The sample has some 240,000 clones; roughly 88% are singletons. The origin of this receptor is a woman aged 40 to 55 who had recovered from COVID-19. The sequenced sample was peripheral blood. The chain carries TRBV9 and TRBJ2-3; D is ambiguous. CDR3 region: CASSVGSGSTDTQYF. CDR3 coding DNA: TGTGCCAGCAGCGTAGGATCCGGGAGCACAGATACGCAGTATTTT.